The T cell receptor beta chain described here comes from a study of T cell responses to AZD1222 COVID-19 vaccine. Study-level background: Pooling covered second doses at about 4 or about 12 weeks. Findings and limits, study-wide: At study baseline, merely six AZD1222 recipients were seropositive. The breadth and depth of Spike-specific TCRs increased once two AZD1222 doses had been given. The donors showed a predominance of white British ancestry and of females, with possible underestimation of clonal diversity.

Using immunoSEQ multiplex PCR, the repertoire was profiled, and TCRdb retains in-frame clones only, with some absent. The sample consists of 100,000 to 150,000 clones, over 75% of them appearing once. As for this clone: No antigen is known for it.

This receptor was identified in an adult in good health. The specimen comprised peripheral blood, sampled on day 0 of AZD1222 vaccination.

The CDR3 DNA reads TGTGCCAGCGCGGGGGGTAATGAAAAACTGTTTTTT. The encoded protein is CASAGGNEKLFF. The chain has TRBV13 and TRBJ1-4, with D tentatively TRBD1 (5 bases). The germline gives CDR1 PRHDT, CDR2 FYEKMQ (reference sequence). The CDR3 sequence is 12 residues long. V shed 8 bases and J shed 4 bases, with 8 bases lying between them.